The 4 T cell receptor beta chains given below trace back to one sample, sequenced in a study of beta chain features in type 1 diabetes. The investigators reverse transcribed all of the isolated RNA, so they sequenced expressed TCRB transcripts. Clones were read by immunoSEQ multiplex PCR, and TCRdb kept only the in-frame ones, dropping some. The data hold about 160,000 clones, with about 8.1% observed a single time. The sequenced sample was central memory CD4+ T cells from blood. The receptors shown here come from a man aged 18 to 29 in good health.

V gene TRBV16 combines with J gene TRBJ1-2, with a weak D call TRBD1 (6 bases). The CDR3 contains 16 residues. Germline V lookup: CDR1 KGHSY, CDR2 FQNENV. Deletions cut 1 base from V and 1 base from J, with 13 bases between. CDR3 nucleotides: TGTGCCAGCAGCCAATTTGTCGCAGGGGTTAACTATGGCTACACCTTC. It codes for CASSQFVAGVNYGYTF.

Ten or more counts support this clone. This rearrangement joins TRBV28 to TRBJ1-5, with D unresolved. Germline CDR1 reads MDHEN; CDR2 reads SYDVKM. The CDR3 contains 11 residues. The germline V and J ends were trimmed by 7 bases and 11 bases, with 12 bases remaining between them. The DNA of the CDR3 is TGTGCCAGCAATGGGCCCACGTCCCAGCATTTT. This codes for CASNGPTSQHF. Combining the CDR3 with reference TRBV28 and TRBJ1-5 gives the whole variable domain DVKVTQSSRYLVKRTGEKVFLECVQDMDHENMFWYRQDPGLGLRLIYFSYDVKMKEKGDIPEGYSVSREKKERFSLILESASTNQTSMYLCASNGPTSQHFGDGTRLSIL.

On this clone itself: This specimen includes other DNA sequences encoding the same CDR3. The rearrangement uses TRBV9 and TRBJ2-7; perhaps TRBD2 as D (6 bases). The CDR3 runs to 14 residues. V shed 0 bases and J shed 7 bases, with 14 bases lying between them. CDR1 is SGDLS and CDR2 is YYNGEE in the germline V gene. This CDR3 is CASSVVAGRGEQYF. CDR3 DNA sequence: TGTGCCAGCAGCGTAGTGGCAGGCCGGGGGGAGCAGTACTTC.

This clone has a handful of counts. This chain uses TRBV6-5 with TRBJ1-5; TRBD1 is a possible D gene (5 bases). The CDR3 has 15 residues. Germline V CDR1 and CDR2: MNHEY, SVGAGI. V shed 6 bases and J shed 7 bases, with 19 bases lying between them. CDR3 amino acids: CASSPQGRSEQPQHF. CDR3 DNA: TGTGCCAGCAGCCCTCAGGGCAGGTCCGAACAGCCCCAGCATTTT.